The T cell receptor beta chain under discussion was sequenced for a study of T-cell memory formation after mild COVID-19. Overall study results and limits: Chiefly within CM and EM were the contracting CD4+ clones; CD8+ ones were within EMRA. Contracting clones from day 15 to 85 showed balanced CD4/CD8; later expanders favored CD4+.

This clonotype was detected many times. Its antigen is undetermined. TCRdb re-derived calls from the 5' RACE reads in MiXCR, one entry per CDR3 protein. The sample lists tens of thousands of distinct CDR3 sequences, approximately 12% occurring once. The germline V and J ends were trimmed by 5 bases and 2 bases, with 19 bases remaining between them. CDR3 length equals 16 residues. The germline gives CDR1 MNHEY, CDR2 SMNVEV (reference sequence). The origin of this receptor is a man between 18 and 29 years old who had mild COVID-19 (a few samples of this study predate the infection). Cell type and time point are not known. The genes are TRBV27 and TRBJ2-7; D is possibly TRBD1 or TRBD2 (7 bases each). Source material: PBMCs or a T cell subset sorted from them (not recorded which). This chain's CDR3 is CASSPGGRGSTYEQYF. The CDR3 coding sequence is TGTGCCAGCAGTCCAGGGGGGCGGGGGTCTACCTACGAGCAGTACTTC.